This record looks at one T cell receptor (beta chain) sequence and its context. No antigen is known for it. Expressed TCRB transcripts were sequenced because the isolated RNA had all been reverse transcribed beforehand. Clones were read by immunoSEQ multiplex PCR, and TCRdb kept only the in-frame ones, dropping some. The sample lists roughly 150,000 clones; around 9.7% were seen once. The data stem from a study of beta chain features in type 1 diabetes. As for the study in general: Patients and healthy donors were similar in age, gender and cell yields. Sorted cells examined across all samples numbered 95 million to 120 million.

Study results and limitations: In type 1 diabetes patients, VDJ junctions had fewer insertions; deletions at these junctions were more frequent. Whether TCRB rearrangement is influenced by HLA type went unresolved here. Among all four CD4+ subsets, Type 1 diabetes patients had TCRB CDR3s that were moderately but significantly shorter.

The sequenced sample consisted of central memory CD4+ T cells from blood. This TCR came from a woman in her twenties or thirties with type 1 diabetes.

As DNA, the CDR3 is TGTGCCAGCAGCTTGGGGCAGGTGTTGTTGTATGGCTACACCTTC. It encodes CASSLGQVLLYGYTF. This chain uses TRBV5-6 with TRBJ1-2, with D hard to call. The germline gives CDR1 SGHDT, CDR2 YYEEEE. CDR3 size: 15 residues. V was shortened by 0 bases and J by 5 bases, with 14 bases between the two germline ends.